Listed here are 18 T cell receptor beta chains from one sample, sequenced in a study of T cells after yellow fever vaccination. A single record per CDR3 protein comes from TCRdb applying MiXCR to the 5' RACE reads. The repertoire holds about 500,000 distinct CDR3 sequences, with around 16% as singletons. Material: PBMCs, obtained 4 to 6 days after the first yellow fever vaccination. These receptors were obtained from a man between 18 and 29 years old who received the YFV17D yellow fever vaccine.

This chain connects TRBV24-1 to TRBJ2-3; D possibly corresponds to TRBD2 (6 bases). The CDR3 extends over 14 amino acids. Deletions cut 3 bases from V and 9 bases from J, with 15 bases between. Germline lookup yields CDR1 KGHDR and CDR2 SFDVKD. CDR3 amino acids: CATSDTTLEGTQYF. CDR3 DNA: TGTGCCACCAGTGATACCACCTTGGAGGGGACGCAGTATTTT.

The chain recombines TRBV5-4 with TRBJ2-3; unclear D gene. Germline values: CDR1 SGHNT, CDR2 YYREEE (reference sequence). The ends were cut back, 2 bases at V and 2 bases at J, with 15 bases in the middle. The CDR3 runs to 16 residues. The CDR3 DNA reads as TGTGCCAGCAGCTTCATTGGGCGTACGGCCACAGATACGCAGTATTTT. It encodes CASSFIGRTATDTQYF.

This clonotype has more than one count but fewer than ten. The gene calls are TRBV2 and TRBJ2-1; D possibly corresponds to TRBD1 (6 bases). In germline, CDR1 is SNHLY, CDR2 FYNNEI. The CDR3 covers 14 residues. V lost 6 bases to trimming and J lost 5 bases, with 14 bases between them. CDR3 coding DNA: TGTGCCAGCAGCCCAGGGGCTACTAACAATGAGCAGTTCTTC. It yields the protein CASSPGATNNEQFF.

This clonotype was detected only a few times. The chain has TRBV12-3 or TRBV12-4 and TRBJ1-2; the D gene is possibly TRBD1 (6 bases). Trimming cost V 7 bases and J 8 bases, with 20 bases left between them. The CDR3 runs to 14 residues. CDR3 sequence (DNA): TGTGCCAGCACCGCGACAGGCTCGTTCGGAGGCTACACCTTC. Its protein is CASTATGSFGGYTF.

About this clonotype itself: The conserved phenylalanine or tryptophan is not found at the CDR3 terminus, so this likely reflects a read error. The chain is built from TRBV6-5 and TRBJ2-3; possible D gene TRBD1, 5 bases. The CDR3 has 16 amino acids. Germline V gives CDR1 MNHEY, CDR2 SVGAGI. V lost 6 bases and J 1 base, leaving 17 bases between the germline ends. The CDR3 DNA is TGTGCCAGCAGCACCTCGACAGTCATTGGCACAGATACGCAGTATTTA. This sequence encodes CASSTSTVIGTDTQYL.

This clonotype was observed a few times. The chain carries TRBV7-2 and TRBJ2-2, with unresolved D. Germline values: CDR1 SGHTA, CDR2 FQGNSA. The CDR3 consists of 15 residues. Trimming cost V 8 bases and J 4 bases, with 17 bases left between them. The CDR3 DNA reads TGTGCCAGCCACCTCACCGCCGGCGGCACCGGGGAGCTGTTTTTT. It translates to CASHLTAGGTGELFF.

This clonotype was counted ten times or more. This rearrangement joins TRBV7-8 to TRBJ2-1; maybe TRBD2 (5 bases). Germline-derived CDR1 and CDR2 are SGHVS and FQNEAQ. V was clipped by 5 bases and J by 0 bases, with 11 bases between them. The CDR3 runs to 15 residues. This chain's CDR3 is CASSLDSSSYNEQFF. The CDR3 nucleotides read TGTGCCAGCAGCCTGGACTCGTCCTCCTACAATGAGCAGTTCTTC.

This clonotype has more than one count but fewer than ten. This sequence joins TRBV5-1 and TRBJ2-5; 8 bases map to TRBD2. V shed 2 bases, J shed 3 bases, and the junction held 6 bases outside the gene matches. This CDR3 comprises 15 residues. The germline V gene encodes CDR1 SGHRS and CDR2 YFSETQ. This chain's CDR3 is CASSLRGGREETQYF. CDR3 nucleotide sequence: TGCGCCAGCAGCTTACGGGGGGGCCGAGAAGAGACCCAGTACTTC.

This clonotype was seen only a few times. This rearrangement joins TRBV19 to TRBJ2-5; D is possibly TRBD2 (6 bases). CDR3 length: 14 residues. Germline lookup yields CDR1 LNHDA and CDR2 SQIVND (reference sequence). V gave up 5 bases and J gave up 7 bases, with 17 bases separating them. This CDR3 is CASSPSSRGGTQYF. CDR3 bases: TGTGCCAGTAGTCCCTCGTCCCGGGGAGGGACCCAGTACTTC.

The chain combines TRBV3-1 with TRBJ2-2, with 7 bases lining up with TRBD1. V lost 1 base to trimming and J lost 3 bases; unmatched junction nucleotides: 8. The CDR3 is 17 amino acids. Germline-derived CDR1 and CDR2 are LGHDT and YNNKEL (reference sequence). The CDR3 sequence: CASSQAGQGDHTGELFF. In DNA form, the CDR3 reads TGTGCCAGCAGCCAAGCTGGGCAGGGGGATCACACCGGGGAGCTGTTTTTT.

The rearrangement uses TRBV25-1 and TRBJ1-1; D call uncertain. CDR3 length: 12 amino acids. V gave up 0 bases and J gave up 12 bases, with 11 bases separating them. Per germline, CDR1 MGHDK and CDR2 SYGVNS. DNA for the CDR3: TGTGCCAGCAGTGAATATACCTTACAAACTTTCTTT. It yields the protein CASSEYTLQTFF.

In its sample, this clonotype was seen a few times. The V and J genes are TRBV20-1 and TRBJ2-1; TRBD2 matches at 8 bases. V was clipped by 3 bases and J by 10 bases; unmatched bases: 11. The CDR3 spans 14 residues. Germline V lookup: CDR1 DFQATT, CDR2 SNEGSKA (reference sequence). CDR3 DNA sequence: TGCAGTGCTAGTATTGGTAGCGGGGTCACCGAGCAGTTCTTC. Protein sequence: CSASIGSGVTEQFF.

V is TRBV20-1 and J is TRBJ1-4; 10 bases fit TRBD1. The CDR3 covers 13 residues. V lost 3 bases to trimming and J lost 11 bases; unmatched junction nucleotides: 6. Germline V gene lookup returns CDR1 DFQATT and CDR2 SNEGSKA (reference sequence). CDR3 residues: CSASEGTGDKLFF. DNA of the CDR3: TGCAGTGCTAGTGAAGGGACAGGGGACAAACTGTTTTTT.

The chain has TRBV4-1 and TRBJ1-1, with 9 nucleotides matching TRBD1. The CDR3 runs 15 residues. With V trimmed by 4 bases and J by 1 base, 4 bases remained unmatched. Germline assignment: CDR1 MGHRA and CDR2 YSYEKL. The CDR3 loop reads CASSRLGQGNTEAFF. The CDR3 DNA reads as TGCGCCAGCAGCCGATTGGGACAGGGGAACACTGAAGCTTTCTTT.

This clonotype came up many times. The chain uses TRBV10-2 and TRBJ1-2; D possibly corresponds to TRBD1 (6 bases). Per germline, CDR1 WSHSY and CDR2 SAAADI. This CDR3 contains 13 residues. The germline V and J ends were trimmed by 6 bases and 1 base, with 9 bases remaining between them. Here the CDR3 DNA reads TGCGCCAGCAGGGGGGGCGGTAACTATGGCTACACCTTC. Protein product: CASRGGGNYGYTF.

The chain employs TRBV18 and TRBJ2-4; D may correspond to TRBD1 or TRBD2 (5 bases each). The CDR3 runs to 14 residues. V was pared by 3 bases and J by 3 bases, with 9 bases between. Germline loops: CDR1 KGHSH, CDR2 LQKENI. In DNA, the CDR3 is TGTGCCAGCTCACCGGGGGTGGGCAAAAACATTCAGTACTTC. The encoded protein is CASSPGVGKNIQYF.

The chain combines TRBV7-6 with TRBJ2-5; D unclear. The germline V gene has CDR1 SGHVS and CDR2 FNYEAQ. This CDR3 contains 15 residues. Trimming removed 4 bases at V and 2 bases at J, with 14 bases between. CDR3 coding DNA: TGTGCCAGCAGCTCAGAACCCGCATCACAAGAGACCCAGTACTTC. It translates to CASSSEPASQETQYF.

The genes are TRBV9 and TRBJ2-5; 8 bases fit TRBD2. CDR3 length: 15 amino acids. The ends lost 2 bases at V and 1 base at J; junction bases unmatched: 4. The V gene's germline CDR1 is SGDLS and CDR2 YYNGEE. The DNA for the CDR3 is TGTGCCAGCAGCGTCCGAGCGGGGGTCCAAGAGACCCAGTACTTC. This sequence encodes CASSVRAGVQETQYF.